The T cell receptor (beta chain) described here comes from a study of T cells after yellow fever vaccination. Study details: Any fraction with a low cell number was prepared using SMART-Seq v4 Ultra Low Input.

TCRdb analysed the 5' RACE reads with MiXCR anew, one entry per CDR3 protein. Here the sample spans just under 600,000 distinct CDR3 sequences, roughly 14% being singletons. This clonotype has only a few counts. What it recognizes is unknown. The study, taken as a whole, reports: The appearance of a small share of clonotypes in both CD4 and CD8 compartments was observed. Peaking faster, on day 5 versus 15, the secondary response was nonetheless weaker. Post-booster repertoires contained most primary-vaccination clones again (roughly 97% CD4, about 90% CD8).

Germline V gene lookup returns CDR1 MNHEY and CDR2 SVGEGT. V was pared by 4 bases and J by 5 bases, with 9 bases between. CDR3 length: 12 amino acids. The rearrangement links TRBV6-2 or TRBV6-3 to TRBJ2-7; D assignment may be TRBD1 or TRBD2 (5 bases each). This clonotype originated in a man aged 25 to 40 who received the YFV17D yellow fever vaccine. The source was PBMCs, collected on the day of the yellow fever booster vaccination. The CDR3, as DNA: TGTGCCAGCAGTTGGGGGAACCACGAGCAGTACTTC. It encodes CASSWGNHEQYF.